These 29 T cell receptor beta chains share one sample of origin, sequenced in a study of cytomegalovirus exposure and HLA in healthy donors. The PCR was carried out with 60 Vbeta primers and 13 Jbeta primers. Assay used: immunoSEQ multiplex PCR; TCRdb lists only in-frame clones, some missing. The profile shows around 140,000 clones, 75% to 90% of them singletons. Sequencing used PBMCs. These receptors were taken from a man aged 35 to 55 in good health and CMV-seronegative.

The gene calls are TRBV5-1 and TRBJ1-1, with 7 bases aligning to TRBD1. The J segment lost 4 bases and the V segment lost 0 bases, leaving 9 bases of the junction unmatched. Germline loops: CDR1 SGHRS, CDR2 YFSETQ. This CDR3 is built from 16 residues. CDR3 nucleotides: TGCGCCAGCAGCTTGGGGAGACTAGGGGGCTCCACTGAAGCTTTCTTT. This codes for CASSLGRLGGSTEAFF.

CDR3 amino acids: CASSQVRGGEIYEQYF. Written as DNA, the CDR3 is TGTGCCAGCAGCCAAGTCCGCGGGGGGGAAATCTACGAGCAGTACTTC. The gene calls are TRBV4-2 and TRBJ2-7; 9 nucleotides agree with TRBD2. V was pared by 1 base and J by 3 bases, with 7 bases of the junction left unmatched. Germline loops: CDR1 LGHNA, CDR2 YNFKEQ. The CDR3 totals 16 residues.

The chain carries TRBV7-8 and TRBJ2-7, with 9 nucleotides matching TRBD1. Unmatched junction bases numbered 5, after V lost 4 bases and J lost 1 base. The CDR3 contains 15 residues. Germline values: CDR1 SGHVS, CDR2 FQNEAQ. The CDR3 DNA sequence: TGTGCCAGCAGCTACGACAGGGGGTATTCCTACGAGCAGTACTTC. Translation: CASSYDRGYSYEQYF. The whole variable domain, filled in from reference TRBV7-8 and TRBJ2-7, reads GAGVSQSPRYKVAKRGQDVALRCDPISGHVSLFWYQQALGQGPEFLTYFQNEAQLDKSGLPSDRFFAERPEGSVSTLKIQRTQQEDSAVYLCASSYDRGYSYEQYFGPGTRLTVT.

The chain employs TRBV28 and TRBJ1-6; no reliable D call. CDR1 MDHEN and CDR2 SYDVKM come from the germline V gene. The CDR3 loop spans 13 amino acids. V lost 6 bases, J lost 7 bases, and 10 bases lay in between. Written as DNA, the CDR3 is TGTGCCAGCAGGGGCGAGACAAATTCACCCCTCCACTTT. It yields the protein CASRGETNSPLHF. Together with reference TRBV28 and TRBJ1-6, the CDR3 gives the full variable domain: DVKVTQSSRYLVKRTGEKVFLECVQDMDHENMFWYRQDPGLGLRLIYFSYDVKMKEKGDIPEGYSVSREKKERFSLILESASTNQTSMYLCASRGETNSPLHFGNGTRLTVT.

This clone was recorded once. The CDR3 protein is CSVGGSSYEQYF. CDR3 DNA: TGCAGCGTGGGGGGGAGCTCCTACGAGCAGTACTTC. The chain recombines TRBV29-1 with TRBJ2-5, with 7 bases that match TRBD2. The J call could be wrong; TRBJ2-7 is a better fit for the DNA end. This CDR3 has 12 amino acids. Germline V gene data show CDR1 as SQVTM and CDR2 as ANQGSEA.

On this clone itself: Other DNA sequences in this sample translate to the same CDR3. The chain has TRBV18 and TRBJ1-6; D remains unclear. CDR3 size: 14 residues. The germline V and J ends were trimmed by 3 bases and 7 bases, with 10 bases remaining between them. CDR1 is KGHSH, CDR2 LQKENI, per germline. CDR3 sequence (DNA): TGTGCCAGCTCACCTCAAACAGCCAATTCACCCCTCCACTTT. Protein sequence: CASSPQTANSPLHF.

This clone was counted between two and nine times. The chain carries TRBV21-1 and TRBJ2-5; no DNA check was done on the table's D call, TRBD1. The end of the DNA is better explained by TRBJ2-7, so the J call may be wrong. TRBV21-1 is termed a pseudogene. This CDR3 has 17 residues. The CDR3 spells CASSKEEDRGRSYEQYF. CDR3 nucleotides: TGTGCCAGCAGCAAAGAGGAAGACAGGGGGCGCAGCTACGAGCAGTACTTC.

CDR3 in amino acids: CASSQTGTRLEGGYTF. The CDR3 DNA reads as TGTGCCAGCAGCCAGACCGGGACACGGCTTGAGGGGGGCTACACCTTC. The chain links TRBV7-8 to TRBJ1-2, with a tentative D call TRBD1 (6 bases). V lost 5 bases, J lost 8 bases, and 24 bases lay in between. The CDR3 totals 16 residues. Germline V gene sequence: CDR1 SGHVS, CDR2 FQNEAQ.

This clone has a handful of counts. The CDR3 DNA reads TGTGCCAGCAGCCCACACAGTCGGGCTTTCTTT. Protein: CASSPHSRAFF. The chain couples TRBV11-2 to TRBJ1-1; D call uncertain. There are 11 residues in the CDR3. Germline V gene sequence: CDR1 SGHAT, CDR2 FQNNGV. Trimming took off 5 bases at V and 11 bases at J, with 12 bases between the two ends.

Points on this clone: The same CDR3 can be traced to other DNA sequences in this sample. This rearrangement joins TRBV5-6 to TRBJ1-2; TRBD1 is a possible D gene (5 bases). Trimming cost V 2 bases and J 6 bases, with 11 bases left between them. This CDR3 is built from 13 residues. Germline V CDR1 and CDR2: SGHDT, YYEEEE. In nucleotides, the CDR3 is TGTGCCAGCAGCTTTCGGACAAGGGATGGCTACACCTTC. It yields the protein CASSFRTRDGYTF.

The chain carries TRBV4-1 and TRBJ1-1; D is undetermined. The ends were cut back, 1 base at V and 3 bases at J, with 12 bases in the middle. The CDR3 runs 15 residues. From germline, CDR1 is MGHRA and CDR2 YSYEKL. In nucleotides, the CDR3 is TGCGCCAGCAGCCAAGCTACCCGAGGGTACACTGAAGCTTTCTTT. Translation gives CASSQATRGYTEAFF.

This sequence joins TRBV29-1 and TRBJ2-3; 7 nucleotides match TRBD2. V was pared by 7 bases and J by 2 bases, with 9 bases of the junction left unmatched. The CDR3 length is 14 residues. Germline CDR1 SQVTM, CDR2 ANQGSEA. The CDR3 coding sequence is TGCAGCGCCGGGGGGTCACCGTACACAGATACGCAGTATTTT. As protein: CSAGGSPYTDTQYF.

The chain couples TRBV28 to TRBJ1-2, with 8 bases identical to TRBD1. Germline-derived CDR1 and CDR2 are MDHEN and SYDVKM. The V segment lost 4 bases and the J segment 10 bases; nucleotides outside the gene matches: 5. The CDR3 loop spans 12 amino acids. CDR3 in amino acids: CASSSGQGHYTF. Written as DNA, the CDR3 is TGTGCCAGCAGTTCAGGACAGGGCCACTACACCTTC.

The V call is TRBV6-6, the J call TRBJ1-5; tentative D call: TRBD1 (6 bases). The CDR3 is made up of 15 amino acids. The V gene lost 2 bases and the J gene lost 4 bases, with 12 bases spanning the gap. In germline, CDR1 is MNHNY, CDR2 SVGAGI (reference sequence). CDR3 residues: CASSYLQGMNQPQHF. The DNA of the CDR3 is TGTGCCAGCAGTTACCTACAGGGTATGAATCAGCCCCAGCATTTT.

This chain links TRBV2 with TRBJ2-7; D remains ambiguous. The germline V gene has CDR1 SNHLY and CDR2 FYNNEI. V was trimmed by 5 bases and J by 0 bases, leaving 8 bases between them. The length of the CDR3 is 13 residues. Here the CDR3 reads CASSSGSSYEQYF. The CDR3 nucleotides read TGTGCCAGCAGTTCCGGGTCCTCCTACGAGCAGTACTTC.

V and J are TRBV28 and TRBJ2-1, with no clear D. Germline-derived CDR1 and CDR2 are MDHEN and SYDVKM. The CDR3 contains 15 residues. With 1 base removed from V and 1 base from J, the gap between germline ends came to 8 bases. The CDR3 is CASSLFSESYNEQFF. The CDR3 DNA sequence: TGTGCCAGCAGTTTATTCTCGGAGTCCTACAATGAGCAGTTCTTC.

The chain employs TRBV7-9 and TRBJ1-1; 9 nucleotides agree with TRBD1. In germline, CDR1 is SEHNR, CDR2 FQNEAQ (reference sequence). This CDR3 region has 18 residues. V shed 0 bases, J shed 0 bases, and the junction held 8 bases outside the gene matches. The DNA for the CDR3 is TGTGCCAGCAGCTTAGCAGGGACAGGGAGGGGCTTGAACACTGAAGCTTTCTTT. Translated, it gives CASSLAGTGRGLNTEAFF.

The chain couples TRBV10-3 to TRBJ2-7; 8 bases line up with TRBD1. Germline CDR1 ENHRY, CDR2 SYGVKD. The CDR3 runs 12 residues. Trimming at V came to 10 bases and at J to 5 bases, leaving 7 bases not matched to a gene. CDR3 in amino acids: CATAGQADEQYF. The CDR3 nucleotides read TGTGCCACGGCGGGACAGGCCGACGAGCAGTACTTC.

The gene calls are TRBV27 and TRBJ1-1; TRBD1 agrees at 8 bases. J was trimmed by 1 base and V by 2 bases; bases with no gene match: 9. CDR1 and CDR2 (germline): MNHEY, SMNVEV (reference sequence). This CDR3 has 17 residues. CDR3 region: CASSLMGQGARNTEAFF. The CDR3 bases are TGTGCCAGCAGTTTAATGGGGCAGGGGGCAAGGAACACTGAAGCTTTCTTT.

The gene calls are TRBV14 and TRBJ1-2; D uncertain. Trimming stripped 6 bases from V and 2 bases from J, with 16 bases between. This CDR3 region has 15 residues. The germline V gene has CDR1 SGHDN and CDR2 FVKESK. The CDR3 nucleotides are TGTGCCAGCAGTCCCTGGGAGTCAACCAACTATGGCTACACCTTC. Encoded protein: CASSPWESTNYGYTF.

CDR3 amino acids: CASSLGRANYGYTF. The CDR3 DNA reads TGTGCCAGCAGCTTAGGTCGAGCTAACTATGGCTACACCTTC. The chain carries TRBV7-8 and TRBJ1-2; no clear D gene. Germline V gene data show CDR1 as SGHVS and CDR2 as FQNEAQ. This CDR3 contains 14 residues. V lost 1 base, J lost 0 bases, and 6 bases lay in between.

The chain is built from TRBV6-1 and TRBJ1-6, with a possible D match to TRBD1 (5 bases). CDR1 is MNHNS and CDR2 is SASEGT in the germline V gene. The CDR3 runs to 16 residues. Trimming removed 2 bases from V and 6 bases from J, with 14 bases in between. The CDR3 here is CASSESWGVGNSPLHF. DNA of the CDR3: TGTGCCAGCAGTGAAAGCTGGGGGGTTGGTAATTCACCCCTCCACTTT.

In the case of this clone: Germline and junction disagree at one end, which may indicate a read error. Other DNA sequences in this specimen translate into the identical CDR3. CDR3: CAWRGDSGPNSPLHF. In DNA form, the CDR3 reads TGTGCCTGGAGGGGGGACAGTGGCCCCAATTCCCCCCTCCACTTT. The gene calls are TRBV30 and TRBJ1-6; TRBD1 matches 7 bases. Germline V gene lookup returns CDR1 GTSNPN and CDR2 SVGIG (reference sequence). The CDR3 totals 15 residues.

The V call is TRBV7-3, the J call TRBJ1-1, with TRBD1 identical over 7 bases. The germline V gene has CDR1 SGHTA and CDR2 FQGTGA. The CDR3 spans 13 residues. The V segment lost 6 bases and the J segment 5 bases; nucleotides outside the gene matches: 6. CDR3 residues: CASSDRVRTEAFF. In nucleotides, the CDR3 is TGTGCCAGCAGTGACAGGGTACGGACTGAAGCTTTCTTT.

CDR3 sequence: CASSGETGSPTDTQYF. DNA of the CDR3: TGTGCCAGCAGCGGAGAGACAGGGAGCCCGACAGATACGCAGTATTTT. The rearrangement joins TRBV5-6 to TRBJ2-3; 7 nucleotides match TRBD1. Germline CDR1 is SGHDT and CDR2 is YYEEEE. With V trimmed by 4 bases and J by 3 bases, 11 bases remained unmatched. The CDR3 totals 16 residues.

The chain recombines TRBV7-9 with TRBJ1-4; TRBD1 is a possible D gene (5 bases). Trimming shortened V by 4 bases and J by 4 bases, and 19 bases separated the two germline ends. Germline V lookup: CDR1 SEHNR, CDR2 FQNEAQ (reference sequence). The CDR3 loop spans 17 amino acids. The CDR3, as DNA: TGTGCCAGCAGCTCCGGGTCCGGCGGGGCCTTTAATGAAAAACTGTTTTTT. This encodes CASSSGSGGAFNEKLFF.

This clone has more than one count but fewer than ten. The chain is built from TRBV2 and TRBJ2-5, with TRBD1 as a possible D gene (6 bases). The DNA end is a closer match to TRBJ2-7, so the J assignment may be wrong. This CDR3 is 17 amino acids long. The germline gives CDR1 SNHLY, CDR2 FYNNEI. The CDR3: CASSEASARLRGYEQYF. The CDR3 nucleotides are TGTGCCAGCAGTGAAGCATCAGCACGCCTCAGGGGCTACGAGCAGTACTTC.

This chain joins TRBV5-4 and TRBJ2-1; the match to TRBD1 covers 9 bases. From germline, CDR1 is SGHNT and CDR2 YYREEE (reference sequence). The CDR3 runs to 13 residues. V dropped 7 bases and J dropped 8; count of bases not matched to a gene: 7. CDR3 nucleotides: TGTGCCAGCGGCGACAGGGGGAAGGATGAGCAGTTCTTC. This codes for CASGDRGKDEQFF.

The rearrangement joins TRBV9 to TRBJ2-7; tentatively, D is TRBD1 (6 bases). Germline-derived CDR1 and CDR2 are SGDLS and YYNGEE. The CDR3 contains 15 residues. Trimming cost V 0 bases and J 5 bases, with 15 bases left between them. This CDR3 reads CASSVAGQGFDEQYF. CDR3 nucleotides: TGTGCCAGCAGCGTAGCAGGGCAGGGGTTCGACGAGCAGTACTTC.